This paragraph covers one T cell receptor (beta chain) sequence. Antigen: not known. Researchers ran the PCR with 60 Vbeta and 13 Jbeta primers. Assay: immunoSEQ multiplex PCR; the TCRdb copy retains only in-frame clones and omits some. The sample holds approximately 150,000 clones, over 75% seen once. Germline V lookup: CDR1 MDHEN, CDR2 SYDVKM. The V end lost 3 bases, the J end lost 3 bases, and 13 bases lay between the germline ends. CDR3 length: 15 residues. This record comes from a study of cytomegalovirus exposure and HLA in healthy donors. Findings and limits, study-wide: Despite most TCR sequences being rare, some public TCRs occurred in many donors. The study put some 150 TCR beta chains on its list as cytomegalovirus-associated.

This chain connects TRBV28 to TRBJ2-3; TRBD1 is a possible D gene (5 bases). This receptor was obtained from a woman aged 35 to 49 in good health and CMV-seronegative. Sequencing input: PBMCs. The CDR3: CASSFRGLETDTQYF. CDR3 nucleotides: TGTGCCAGCAGTTTTAGGGGCTTGGAAACAGATACGCAGTATTTT.